These 7 T cell receptor beta chains came from one sample sequenced in a study of cytomegalovirus exposure and HLA in healthy donors. Both 60 Vbeta primers and 13 Jbeta primers went into the PCR. This table comes from immunoSEQ multiplex PCR, and its TCRdb copy is limited to in-frame clones, with some not included. The sample comprises around 130,000 clones, 65% to 90% of which are singletons, and about 2.7% rests with the top ten. The source material was PBMCs. The receptors shown here come from a woman in her late teens or twenties in good health and CMV-seropositive.

CDR3 bases: TGTGCCAGCAGCTTAGTTACTCCCCGAGTTCCCAGGGACTACGAGCAGTACTTC. It specifies CASSLVTPRVPRDYEQYF. The V and J genes are TRBV7-9 and TRBJ2-7; D is possibly TRBD1 (5 bases). The germline gives CDR1 SEHNR, CDR2 FQNEAQ (reference sequence). Trimming shortened V by 1 base and J by 3 bases, and 22 bases separated the two germline ends. The CDR3 is 18 residues long.

This rearrangement joins TRBV29-1 to TRBJ2-7; 7 bases fit TRBD2. The CDR3 length is 14 residues. Per germline, CDR1 SQVTM and CDR2 ANQGSEA. J was trimmed by 4 bases and V by 1 base; bases with no gene match: 7. CDR3 sequence reads: CSVEGGGRAYEQYF. In DNA, the CDR3 is TGCAGCGTTGAAGGCGGGGGTCGAGCGTACGAGCAGTACTTC.

This sequence joins TRBV2 and TRBJ1-5, with 7 bases matching TRBD1. The CDR3 contains 18 residues. Germline V CDR1 and CDR2: SNHLY, FYNNEI. V was pared by 4 bases and J by 2 bases, with 14 bases of the junction left unmatched. The CDR3 reads CASSVSGSTGFGNQPQHF. The CDR3 bases are TGTGCCAGCAGTGTTAGTGGATCGACAGGGTTCGGCAATCAGCCCCAGCATTTT. Looking up the rest from reference TRBV2 and TRBJ1-5 gives the full variable domain: EPEVTQTPSHQVTQMGQEVILRCVPISNHLYFYWYRQILGQKVEFLVSFYNNEISEKSEIFDDQFSVERPDGSNFTLKIRSTKLEDSAMYFCASSVSGSTGFGNQPQHFGDGTRLSIL.

The chain employs TRBV6-5 and TRBJ1-1; 9 bases map to TRBD1. Germline values: CDR1 MNHEY, CDR2 SVGAGI. There are 16 residues in the CDR3. The V gene end was trimmed by 2 bases and the J gene end by 1 base; junction bases not matched to a gene: 5. The CDR3 sequence is CASSYLGQGRNTEAFF. In DNA form, the CDR3 reads TGTGCCAGCAGTTACCTAGGACAGGGGAGGAACACTGAAGCTTTCTTT.

The chain has TRBV18 and TRBJ2-1; 10 bases are shared with TRBD1. The CDR3 totals 12 residues. J lost 14 bases, V lost 5 bases, and 6 bases had no gene match. CDR1 KGHSH and CDR2 LQKENI come from the germline V gene. In DNA form, the CDR3 reads TGTGCCAGCTCATCTGACAGGGGGCGCGAGTTCTTC. Its translation: CASSSDRGREFF.

This clone was detected once. V usage is TRBV18 and J usage is TRBJ1-5, with 10 nucleotides matching TRBD1. From germline, CDR1 is KGHSH and CDR2 LQKENI. The CDR3 runs to 15 residues. After removal of 4 bases from V and 6 bases from J, the junction contained 6 bases not matched to a gene. In nucleotides, the CDR3 is TGTGCCAGCTCACTAGAGACAGGGGGCTCTCAGCCCCAGCATTTT. Protein: CASSLETGGSQPQHF.

This chain uses TRBV25-1 with TRBJ2-3, with D perhaps TRBD2 (7 bases). Trimming left V 2 bases short and J 6 bases short, with 15 bases between. The germline V gene has CDR1 MGHDK and CDR2 SYGVNS. This CDR3 is built from 15 residues. CDR3 sequence: CASSEGRGTMDTQYF. The CDR3 DNA is TGTGCCAGCAGTGAAGGGAGGGGGACTATGGATACGCAGTATTTT. The complete variable domain, with remaining parts taken from reference TRBV25-1 and TRBJ2-3, reads EADIYQTPRYLVIGTGKKITLECSQTMGHDKMYWYQQDPGMELHLIHYSYGVNSTEKGDLSSESTVSRIRTEHFPLTLESARPSHTSQYLCASSEGRGTMDTQYFGPGTRLTVL.